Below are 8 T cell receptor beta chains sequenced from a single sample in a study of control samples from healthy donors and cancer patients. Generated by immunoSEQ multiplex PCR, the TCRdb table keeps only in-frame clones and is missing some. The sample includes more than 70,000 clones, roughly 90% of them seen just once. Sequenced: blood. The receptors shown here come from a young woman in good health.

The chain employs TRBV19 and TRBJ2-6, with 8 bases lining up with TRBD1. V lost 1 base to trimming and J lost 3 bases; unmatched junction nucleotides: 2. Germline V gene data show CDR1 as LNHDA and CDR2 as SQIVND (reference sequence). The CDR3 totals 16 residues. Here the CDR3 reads CASSIGTGSGANVLTF. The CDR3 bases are TGTGCCAGTAGTATAGGGACAGGGAGTGGGGCCAACGTCCTGACTTTC.

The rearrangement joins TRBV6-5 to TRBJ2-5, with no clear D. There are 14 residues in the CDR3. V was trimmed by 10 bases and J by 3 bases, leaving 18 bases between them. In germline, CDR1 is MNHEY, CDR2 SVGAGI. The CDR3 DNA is TGTGCCACTTGGGGATACCAGGCGGAAGAGACCCAGTACTTC. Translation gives CATWGYQAEETQYF.

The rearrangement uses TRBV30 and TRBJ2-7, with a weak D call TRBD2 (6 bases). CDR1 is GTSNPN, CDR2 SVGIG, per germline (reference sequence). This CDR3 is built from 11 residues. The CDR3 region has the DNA TGTGCATGGGCGGGGTCCTACGAGCAGTACTTC. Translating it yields CAWAGSYEQYF.

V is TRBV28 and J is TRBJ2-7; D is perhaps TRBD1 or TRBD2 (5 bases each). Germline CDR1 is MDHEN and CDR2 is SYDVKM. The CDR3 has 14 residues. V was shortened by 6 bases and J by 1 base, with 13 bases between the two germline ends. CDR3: CASSRDGLSYEQYF. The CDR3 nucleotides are TGTGCCAGCAGCCGGGACGGCCTATCCTACGAGCAGTACTTC.

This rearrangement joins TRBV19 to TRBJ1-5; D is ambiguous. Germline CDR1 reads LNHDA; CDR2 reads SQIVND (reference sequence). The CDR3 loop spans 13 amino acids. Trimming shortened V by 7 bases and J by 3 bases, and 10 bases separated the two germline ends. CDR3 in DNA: TGTGCCAGTATGGGCGGCGACAATCAGCCCCAGCATTTT. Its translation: CASMGGDNQPQHF. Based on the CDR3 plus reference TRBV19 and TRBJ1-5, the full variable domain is DGGITQSPKYLFRKEGQNVTLSCEQNLNHDAMYWYRQDPGQGLRLIYYSQIVNDFQKGDIAEGYSVSREKKESFPLTVTSAQKNPTAFYLCASMGGDNQPQHFGDGTRLSIL.

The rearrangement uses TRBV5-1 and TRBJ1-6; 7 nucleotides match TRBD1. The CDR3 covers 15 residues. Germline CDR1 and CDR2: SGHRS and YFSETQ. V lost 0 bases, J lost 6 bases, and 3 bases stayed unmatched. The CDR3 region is CASSLDRGTNSPLHF. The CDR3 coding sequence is TGCGCCAGCAGCTTGGACAGGGGCACTAATTCACCCCTCCACTTT.

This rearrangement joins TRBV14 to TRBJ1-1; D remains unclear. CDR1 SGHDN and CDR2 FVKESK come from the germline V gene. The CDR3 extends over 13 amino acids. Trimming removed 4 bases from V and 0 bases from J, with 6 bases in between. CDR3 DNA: TGTGCCAGCAGCCGAGTTATGAACACTGAAGCTTTCTTT. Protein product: CASSRVMNTEAFF.

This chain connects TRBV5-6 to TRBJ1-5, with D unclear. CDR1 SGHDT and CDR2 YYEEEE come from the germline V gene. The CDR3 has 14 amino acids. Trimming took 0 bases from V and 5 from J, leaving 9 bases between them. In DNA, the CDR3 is TGTGCCAGCAGCTTGGCCGGGAGGTATCAGCCCCAGCATTTT. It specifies CASSLAGRYQPQHF.